The source of this TCR beta chain is a study of blood T cell repertoires in COVID-19. For the study at large: Collection of acute and convalescent COVID-19 samples took place in the United States, Italy and Spain. Sources were T cells, B-cell-depleted T cells, or PBMCs; the material itself was cDNA or gDNA.

Trimming shortened V by 4 bases and J by 1 base, and 15 bases separated the two germline ends. Germline V gene sequence: CDR1 KGHDR, CDR2 SFDVKD. This CDR3 spans 16 amino acids. Under the authors' procedure: Cell counts per sample came from amplifying reference gene primers. The table came from immunoSEQ multiplex PCR; TCRdb's copy has only in-frame clones and leaves some out. The D gene and trimming were derived from the DNA, and the V and J assignments and clone size from that table. This table holds about 120,000 clones, 86% found once. V and J are TRBV24-1 and TRBJ2-5, with D perhaps TRBD1 (6 bases). The sequence derives from a man aged 40-49 years with acute or convalescent COVID-19. The sample taken for sequencing was peripheral blood. The CDR3 DNA reads TGTGCCACCAGTGAAACGGGACACCCACCCCAAGAGACCCAGTACTTC. It codes for CATSETGHPPQETQYF.